These T cell receptor beta chains were read from a single sample in a study of blood T cell repertoires in COVID-19. TCRdb's table, derived via immunoSEQ multiplex PCR, lists solely in-frame clones and lacks some. Of around 100,000 clones in the sample, around 90% are singletons; the top ten hold 4.6%. The sequenced material came from peripheral blood. Receptors originate from a woman in her forties or fifties with acute or convalescent COVID-19. Both conserved end residues are part of each CDR3. The D gene is left open where the match is weak. The size field is filled for only some rows; it gives once, few, many or a size class.

clone_size,d_call,j_call,v_call,cdr3_nt,cdr3_aa
-,TRBD1,TRBJ2-3,TRBV30,TGTGCCTGGATGAGAGGGAGACAGGGCCCAGATACGCAGTATTTT,CAWMRGRQGPDTQYF
-,TRBD2,TRBJ2-1,TRBV18,TGTGCCAGCTCGCCTAACCTAGCGGGGGGGCCTTCCCCCTACAATGAGCAGTTCTTC,CASSPNLAGGPSPYNEQFF
-,-,TRBJ1-5,TRBV9,TGTGCCAGCAGCGTAGACGGACTAAATCAGCCCCAGCATTTT,CASSVDGLNQPQHF
-,TRBD2,TRBJ2-1,TRBV9,TGTGCCAGCAGCGTAGGGCTAGCGGCTGACAATGAGCAGTTCTTC,CASSVGLAADNEQFF
-,-,TRBJ1-2,TRBV28,TGTGCCAGCAGTTTCGGGGGGTATGGCTACACCTTC,CASSFGGYGYTF
-,TRBD2,TRBJ2-1,TRBV20-1,TGCAGTGCTAGTCCCCAACCACTAGCGGACTCCTACAATGAGCAGTTCTTC,CSASPQPLADSYNEQFF
-,-,TRBJ1-4,TRBV4-3,TGCGCCAGCAGCCAAGGGGGGGGGACTAATGAAAAACTGTTTTTT,CASSQGGGTNEKLFF
-,-,TRBJ1-6,TRBV30,TGTGCCTGGGCCAAGGGGATCCGCCTTTCACCCCTCCACTTT,CAWAKGIRLSPLHF
-,TRBD2,TRBJ2-7,TRBV7-2,TGTGCCAGCAGCTTAGCTCTGGGACTAGCGGGAACACAGTACTTC,CASSLALGLAGTQYF
few,TRBD1,TRBJ2-4,TRBV3-1/TRBV3-2,TGTGCCAGTACCGGGACAGGGAAAAACATTCAGTACTTC,CASTGTGKNIQYF
-,-,TRBJ1-2,TRBV30,TGTGCCTGGAGTTTGGGTGGGACACGGGGCTACACCTTC,CAWSLGGTRGYTF
-,TRBD1,TRBJ1-4,TRBV28,TGTGCCAGCAGGGCCGGACAGGGTGAAAAACTGTTTTTT,CASRAGQGEKLFF